This TCR beta chain was captured by sequencing in a study of cytomegalovirus exposure and HLA in healthy donors. Findings and caveats of the study: Presence/absence analyses treated sequencing depth as roughly uniform across donors. Across donors, most TCRs were seen rarely, yet some public ones were widespread.

The primer mix had 60 Vbeta and 13 Jbeta primers. Profiled with immunoSEQ multiplex PCR; TCRdb holds only in-frame clones, not every one. The sample yields approximately 170,000 clones, about three quarters seen once. This clone was detected only a few times. Its matching antigen is unknown. This receptor was identified in a girl aged 5 to 17 in good health and CMV-seronegative. The material sequenced was PBMCs.

DNA of the CDR3: TGCAGCTCTAGCGGGGGGGCCCAAGAGACCCAGTACTTC. Its translation: CSSSGGAQETQYF. The chain uses TRBV29-1 and TRBJ2-5; 12 bases line up with TRBD2. The CDR3 covers 13 residues. V was clipped by 8 bases and J by 1 base; unmatched bases: 2. CDR1 is SQVTM, CDR2 ANQGSEA, per germline.